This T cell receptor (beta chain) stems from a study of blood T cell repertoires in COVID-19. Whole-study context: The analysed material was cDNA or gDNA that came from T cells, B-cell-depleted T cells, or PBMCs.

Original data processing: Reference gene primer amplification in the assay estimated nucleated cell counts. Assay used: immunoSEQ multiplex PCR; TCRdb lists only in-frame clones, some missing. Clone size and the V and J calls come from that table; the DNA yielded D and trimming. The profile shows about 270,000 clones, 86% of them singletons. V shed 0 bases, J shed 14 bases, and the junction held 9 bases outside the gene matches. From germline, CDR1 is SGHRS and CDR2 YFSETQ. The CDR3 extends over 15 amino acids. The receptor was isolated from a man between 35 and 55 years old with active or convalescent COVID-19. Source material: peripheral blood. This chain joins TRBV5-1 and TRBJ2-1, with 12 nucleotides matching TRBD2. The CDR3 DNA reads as TGCGCCAGCAGCTTGGCACCTAGCGGGGGGGTTAAGGAGTTCTTC. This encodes CASSLAPSGGVKEFF.